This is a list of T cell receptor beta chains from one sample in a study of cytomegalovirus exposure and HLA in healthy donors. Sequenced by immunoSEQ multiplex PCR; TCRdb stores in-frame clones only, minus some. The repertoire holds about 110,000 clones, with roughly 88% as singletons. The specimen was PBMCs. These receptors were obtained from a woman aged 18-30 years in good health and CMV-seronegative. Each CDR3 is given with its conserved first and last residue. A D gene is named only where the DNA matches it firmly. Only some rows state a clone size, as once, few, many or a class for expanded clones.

CDR3nt: TGTGCCAGCAGCGTAGAGTCGGGCTACGAGCAGTACTTC
CDR3aa: CASSVESGYEQYF
abundance: -
d_gene: -
v_gene: TRBV9
j_gene: TRBJ2-7

CDR3nt: TGTGCCAGCAGTTCTACAGGGCTGCGCGATCAGCCCCAGCATTTT
CDR3aa: CASSSTGLRDQPQHF
abundance: -
d_gene: -
v_gene: TRBV6-5
j_gene: TRBJ1-5

CDR3nt: TGTGCCAGCAGCCCCGGACAGGAGCAGTTCTTC
CDR3aa: CASSPGQEQFF
abundance: -
d_gene: -
v_gene: TRBV7-9
j_gene: TRBJ2-1

CDR3nt: TGTGCCAGCGCTCGGGACAGATTAGAGACCCAGTACTTC
CDR3aa: CASARDRLETQYF
abundance: -
d_gene: TRBD1
v_gene: TRBV11-1
j_gene: TRBJ2-5

CDR3nt: TGTGCCAGCAGTTACCAGGGGGCGAATACGCAGTATTTT
CDR3aa: CASSYQGANTQYF
abundance: -
d_gene: TRBD1
v_gene: TRBV6-6
j_gene: TRBJ2-3

CDR3nt: TGTGCCAGCAGCCATACGATAGGACAGGCTAGCACAGATACGCAGTATTTT
CDR3aa: CASSHTIGQASTDTQYF
abundance: few
d_gene: TRBD1
v_gene: TRBV28
j_gene: TRBJ2-3

CDR3nt: TGTGCCAGTTTTGCGTCTGGAAACACCATATATTTT
CDR3aa: CASFASGNTIYF
abundance: -
d_gene: -
v_gene: TRBV19
j_gene: TRBJ1-3

CDR3nt: TGTGCCAGCAGACAGGTAGGGGGAAACACTGAAGCTTTCTTT
CDR3aa: CASRQVGGNTEAFF
abundance: once
d_gene: -
v_gene: TRBV2
j_gene: TRBJ1-1

CDR3nt: TGCGCCAGCAGCTTATCCCCGGGGGGACAGCCCCAGCATTTT
CDR3aa: CASSLSPGGQPQHF
abundance: -
d_gene: -
v_gene: TRBV5-1
j_gene: TRBJ1-5

CDR3nt: TGTGCCAGTAGCCCCGACAGGGCCCCAGTCGGGCCCCAGCATTTT
CDR3aa: CASSPDRAPVGPQHF
abundance: -
d_gene: TRBD1
v_gene: TRBV19
j_gene: TRBJ1-5

CDR3nt: TGTGCCACCCAGGGGGCGCGGGATTCACCCCTCCACTTT
CDR3aa: CATQGARDSPLHF
abundance: -
d_gene: TRBD1
v_gene: TRBV7-9
j_gene: TRBJ1-6

CDR3nt: TGTGCCAGCAGGGGGGGGTTCGGCGTTCTGTTTTTT
CDR3aa: CASRGGFGVLFF
abundance: -
d_gene: -
v_gene: TRBV27
j_gene: TRBJ1-4

CDR3nt: TGTGCCAGCAGCCTAGCGGGGGGATACAATGAGCAGTTCTTC
CDR3aa: CASSLAGGYNEQFF
abundance: -
d_gene: TRBD2
v_gene: TRBV11-3
j_gene: TRBJ2-1

CDR3nt: TGCGCCAGCACCTCCCCGGTCGGCCGACAGACATCAGAGACCCTCCACTTT
CDR3aa: CASTSPVGRQTSETLHF
abundance: -
d_gene: -
v_gene: TRBV4-1
j_gene: TRBJ1-6

CDR3nt: TGTGCCAGCTCACCACTAGGGGCTTACAATGAGCAGTTCTTC
CDR3aa: CASSPLGAYNEQFF
abundance: -
d_gene: -
v_gene: TRBV18
j_gene: TRBJ2-1

CDR3nt: TGCGCCAGCAGTCGGGGGACCGGGGAGCTGTTTTTT
CDR3aa: CASSRGTGELFF
abundance: -
d_gene: -
v_gene: TRBV4-1
j_gene: TRBJ2-2

CDR3nt: TGTGCCAGCAGCCCCCTAGGCGAGCAGTACTTC
CDR3aa: CASSPLGEQYF
abundance: -
d_gene: -
v_gene: TRBV11-2
j_gene: TRBJ2-7

CDR3nt: TGTGCCAGCAGCGACAGTGCAACTAATGAAAAACTGTTTTTT
CDR3aa: CASSDSATNEKLFF
abundance: -
d_gene: -
v_gene: TRBV6-5
j_gene: TRBJ1-4

CDR3nt: TGTGCCAGCAGCCTAGGGGCGAATATTGGGACAGGCAATGAGCAGTTCTTC
CDR3aa: CASSLGANIGTGNEQFF
abundance: -
d_gene: TRBD1
v_gene: TRBV7-6
j_gene: TRBJ2-1

CDR3nt: TGTGCCAGCAGCCTAGGGCAGTCAAGCTCCTACGAGCAGTACTTC
CDR3aa: CASSLGQSSSYEQYF
abundance: -
d_gene: -
v_gene: TRBV7-9
j_gene: TRBJ2-7

CDR3nt: TGTGCCAGTAGTGGACAGGGGGTGCTCTCTGGAAACACCATATATTTT
CDR3aa: CASSGQGVLSGNTIYF
abundance: -
d_gene: TRBD1
v_gene: TRBV19
j_gene: TRBJ1-3

CDR3nt: TGTGCCAGTAGTCTCAACCGCAGGAACACTGAAGCTTTCTTT
CDR3aa: CASSLNRRNTEAFF
abundance: -
d_gene: -
v_gene: TRBV19
j_gene: TRBJ1-1

CDR3nt: TGCGCCAGCAGTCAATCGGAGACAGGGGAGGATGGACAGCCCCAGCATTTT
CDR3aa: CASSQSETGEDGQPQHF
abundance: -
d_gene: TRBD1
v_gene: TRBV23-1
j_gene: TRBJ1-5

CDR3nt: TGTGCCAGCAGCCGACAGGGGGGGATAAACAATGAGCAGTTCTTC
CDR3aa: CASSRQGGINNEQFF
abundance: -
d_gene: TRBD1
v_gene: TRBV11-3
j_gene: TRBJ2-1

CDR3nt: TGTGCCAGCGGTCAAGGCGGGAACGAGCAGTACTTC
CDR3aa: CASGQGGNEQYF
abundance: few
d_gene: -
v_gene: TRBV2
j_gene: TRBJ2-7

CDR3nt: TGTGCCAGCAGCTCACGTTGGACAGCCTACGAGCAGTACTTC
CDR3aa: CASSSRWTAYEQYF
abundance: -
d_gene: -
v_gene: TRBV7-9
j_gene: TRBJ2-7

CDR3nt: TGTGCCAGCAGCCCCCAGGGGCGCGGGACAGATACGCAGTATTTT
CDR3aa: CASSPQGRGTDTQYF
abundance: -
d_gene: -
v_gene: TRBV7-9
j_gene: TRBJ2-3

CDR3nt: TGTGCCAGCAGCCAAGATCTTCAGGTCCCCGGTAATGAGCAGTTCTTC
CDR3aa: CASSQDLQVPGNEQFF
abundance: once
d_gene: -
v_gene: TRBV4-2
j_gene: TRBJ2-1

CDR3nt: TGCGCCAGCAGCCAGACAGGTAACTACGAGCAGTACTTC
CDR3aa: CASSQTGNYEQYF
abundance: -
d_gene: -
v_gene: TRBV4-1
j_gene: TRBJ2-7

CDR3nt: TGTGCCTGGACCCCGGGACAGGGGGCCTATTATGAGACCCAGTACTTC
CDR3aa: CAWTPGQGAYYETQYF
abundance: -
d_gene: TRBD1
v_gene: TRBV30
j_gene: TRBJ2-5

CDR3nt: TGTGCCTGGAGGCAGGGCAACACTGAAGCTTTCTTT
CDR3aa: CAWRQGNTEAFF
abundance: -
d_gene: -
v_gene: TRBV30
j_gene: TRBJ1-1

CDR3nt: TGTGCCAGCAGCCAGACCGGGACAGGCAACACCGGGGAGCTGTTTTTT
CDR3aa: CASSQTGTGNTGELFF
abundance: -
d_gene: TRBD1
v_gene: TRBV4-2
j_gene: TRBJ2-2

CDR3nt: TGTGCCAGCAGCCCGGGACAGAACTATGGCTACACCTTC
CDR3aa: CASSPGQNYGYTF
abundance: once
d_gene: TRBD1
v_gene: TRBV7-3
j_gene: TRBJ1-2

CDR3nt: TGTGCCAGCAGCCCCCGGGAACGGGGGAGCTACGAGCAGTACTTC
CDR3aa: CASSPRERGSYEQYF
abundance: once
d_gene: -
v_gene: TRBV7-8
j_gene: TRBJ2-7

CDR3nt: TGTGCCCTTACCGGGACAGGGGTAACAGATACGCAGTATTTT
CDR3aa: CALTGTGVTDTQYF
abundance: -
d_gene: TRBD1
v_gene: TRBV19
j_gene: TRBJ2-3

CDR3nt: TGTGCCAGCAGTGGGGACAGCCTTAGCAATCAGCCCCAGCATTTT
CDR3aa: CASSGDSLSNQPQHF
abundance: -
d_gene: TRBD1
v_gene: TRBV6-1
j_gene: TRBJ1-5